The 3 T cell receptor beta chains in this list originate from one sample, sequenced in a study of cytomegalovirus exposure and HLA in healthy donors. Amplification used 60 Vbeta primers and 13 Jbeta primers. Assay: immunoSEQ multiplex PCR; the TCRdb copy retains only in-frame clones and omits some. The sample has about 160,000 clones; about 81% are singletons. Material for sequencing was PBMCs. Every receptor here comes from a girl aged 2-10 years in good health and CMV-seropositive.

This chain connects TRBV5-1 to TRBJ2-1; 13 bases match TRBD2. Germline CDR1 reads SGHRS; CDR2 reads YFSETQ. The CDR3 is 16 amino acids. J lost 6 bases, V lost 0 bases, and 3 bases had no gene match. This CDR3 is CASSLGLAGGLNEQFF. The CDR3 DNA reads TGCGCCAGCAGCTTGGGACTAGCGGGAGGCCTCAATGAGCAGTTCTTC.

The gene calls are TRBV7-2 and TRBJ2-7; the D is unclear. Germline V gives CDR1 SGHTA, CDR2 FQGNSA. V gave up 5 bases and J gave up 1 base, with 12 bases separating them. The length of the CDR3 is 14 residues. CDR3 in amino acids: CASSAAILSYEQYF. The CDR3 region has the DNA TGTGCCAGCAGCGCTGCGATTTTATCCTACGAGCAGTACTTC.

The chain recombines TRBV30 with TRBJ2-5; 7 nucleotides line up with TRBD1. Trimming took 4 bases from V and 5 from J; bases not matched to a gene: 7. In germline, CDR1 is GTSNPN, CDR2 SVGIG (reference sequence). The CDR3 contains 13 residues. The CDR3, as DNA: TGTGCCTGGATACAGGGGAATGAGGAGACCCAGTACTTC. The encoded protein is CAWIQGNEETQYF.